This is a list of T cell receptor beta chains from one sample in a study of blood T cell repertoires in COVID-19. Sequencing used immunoSEQ multiplex PCR; TCRdb keeps in-frame clones, though not all of them. The sample lists approximately 220,000 clones, around 89% seen once, with 3.5% in the top ten. Sequencing was performed on PBMCs or T cells enriched from blood (not recorded which). The receptors originated from a woman younger than 30 in a cohort exposed to, infected with or recovered from COVID-19 (not recorded which). CDR3s include the opening cysteine and the closing phenylalanine or tryptophan. The D gene is left open where the match is weak. Clone size is shown for a subset of rows, as once, few, many or a class of expanded clone.

>TRBV15|.|.|TRBJ2-7
TGTGCCACCAGCAGACTAATTTACGGGACTTGGGGAAGGGAGCAGTACTTC
CATSRLIYGTWGREQYF
>TRBV4-2|TRBD1|.|TRBJ1-1
TGTGCCAGCAGCCAAGAAGTGACAGGGGATACTGAAGCTTTCTTT
CASSQEVTGDTEAFF
>TRBV28|TRBD1|.|TRBJ1-4
TGTGCCAGCAGTTTGTGGGACAGTTCTAATGAAAAACTGTTTTTT
CASSLWDSSNEKLFF
>TRBV4-1|.|.|TRBJ1-3
TGCGCCAGCAGCCAAGATGCGAGCTCTGGAAACACCATATATTTT
CASSQDASSGNTIYF
>TRBV4-1|TRBD2|.|TRBJ2-3
TGCGCCAGCAGCCGACTAGCGGGAGTTCCAGATACGCAGTATTTT
CASSRLAGVPDTQYF
>TRBV4-1|TRBD1|.|TRBJ1-2
TGCGCCAGCAGCCAAGATCAATTGAGGGGGCGAAGCCCCATCTATGGCTACACCTTC
CASSQDQLRGRSPIYGYTF
>TRBV28|.|.|TRBJ2-1
TGTGCCAGCAGTTTATATGAGACAGAGCAGTTCTTC
CASSLYETEQFF
>TRBV7-9|.|.|TRBJ1-2
TGTGCCAGCAGCTTGGCAGTTAACTATGGCTACACCTTC
CASSLAVNYGYTF
>TRBV5-1|.|.|TRBJ1-4
TGCGCCAGCAAGTATGGCGTCTGGACAGCAACTAATGAAAAACTGTTTTTT
CASKYGVWTATNEKLFF
>TRBV19|.|.|TRBJ1-3
TGTGCCAGTAGTACGATAGGGGAGGCTGGAAACACCATATATTTT
CASSTIGEAGNTIYF
>TRBV9|TRBD1|.|TRBJ1-2
TGTGCCAGCAGCGCTGACAGGGAGGACTATGGCTACACCTTC
CASSADREDYGYTF
>TRBV5-1|.|few|TRBJ2-1
TGCGCCAGCGGCGGCGGGTACAATGAGCAGTTCTTC
CASGGGYNEQFF
>TRBV7-9|TRBD1|.|TRBJ1-6
TGTGCCAGCAGCTTCGAGACAGGGGTTAATTCACCCCTCCACTTT
CASSFETGVNSPLHF
>TRBV19|.|.|TRBJ2-5
TGTGCCAGTAGTAGGGGGCCCCAAGAGACCCAGTACTTC
CASSRGPQETQYF
>TRBV20-1|TRBD1|.|TRBJ1-5
TGCAGTGCTAGTGGGGGGACAGGGCGAAGCAATCAGCCCCAGCATTTT
CSASGGTGRSNQPQHF
>TRBV7-8|.|.|TRBJ1-1
TGTGCCAGCAGCTTAGCCGGTCAGGGTTGGACTGAAGCTTTCTTT
CASSLAGQGWTEAFF
>TRBV7-2|TRBD1|.|TRBJ1-1
TGTGCCAGCAGCATGTGGACAGGGAACACTGAAGCTTTCTTT
CASSMWTGNTEAFF
>TRBV5-8|.|.|TRBJ2-6
TGTGCCAGCAGCTTAAGCACTGGGGCCAACGTCCTGACTTTC
CASSLSTGANVLTF
>TRBV28|.|.|TRBJ2-3
TGTGCCAGCGTTGGAGGAGATACGCAGTATTTT
CASVGGDTQYF
>TRBV18|.|.|TRBJ1-5
TGTGCCAGCTCACCACTACAGGGAAGTCAGCCCCAGCATTTT
CASSPLQGSQPQHF
>TRBV7-2|TRBD1|.|TRBJ2-2
TGTGCCAGCAGCTCGTTGGACAGGGCCACCGGGGAGCTGTTTTTT
CASSSLDRATGELFF
>TRBV10-3|.|once|TRBJ2-7
TGTGCCATCAATGACGGACTATCCTACGAGCAGTACTTC
CAINDGLSYEQYF
>TRBV3-1/TRBV3-2|.|.|TRBJ1-5
TGTGCCAGCAGCCAAGCGGGAAATCAGCCCCAGCATTTT
CASSQAGNQPQHF
>TRBV27|.|.|TRBJ2-1
TGTGCCAGCAGTTTATTCCTGATCTCAGACAATGAGCAGTTCTTC
CASSLFLISDNEQFF
>TRBV19|.|.|TRBJ2-1
TGTGCCAGTAGTATGTCGGGTCGGGATGAGCAGTTCTTC
CASSMSGRDEQFF
>TRBV5-4|.|.|TRBJ1-1
TGTGCCAGCAGGGCCACAGGGAGGGAGACTGAAGCTTTCTTT
CASRATGRETEAFF
>TRBV30|TRBD2|.|TRBJ2-1
TGTGCCTGGGCCAAGCTCGAGCGGGGGCGGCAGTTCTTC
CAWAKLERGRQFF
>TRBV18|TRBD1|few|TRBJ2-1
TGTGCCAGCTCACCACTGGGACAGGTGTCCTACAATGAGCAGTTCTTC
CASSPLGQVSYNEQFF
>TRBV11-3|TRBD2|.|TRBJ2-5
TGTGCCAGCAGCTCCGGGACTAGCGGGGGGGCCCAAGAGACCCAGTACTTC
CASSSGTSGGAQETQYF